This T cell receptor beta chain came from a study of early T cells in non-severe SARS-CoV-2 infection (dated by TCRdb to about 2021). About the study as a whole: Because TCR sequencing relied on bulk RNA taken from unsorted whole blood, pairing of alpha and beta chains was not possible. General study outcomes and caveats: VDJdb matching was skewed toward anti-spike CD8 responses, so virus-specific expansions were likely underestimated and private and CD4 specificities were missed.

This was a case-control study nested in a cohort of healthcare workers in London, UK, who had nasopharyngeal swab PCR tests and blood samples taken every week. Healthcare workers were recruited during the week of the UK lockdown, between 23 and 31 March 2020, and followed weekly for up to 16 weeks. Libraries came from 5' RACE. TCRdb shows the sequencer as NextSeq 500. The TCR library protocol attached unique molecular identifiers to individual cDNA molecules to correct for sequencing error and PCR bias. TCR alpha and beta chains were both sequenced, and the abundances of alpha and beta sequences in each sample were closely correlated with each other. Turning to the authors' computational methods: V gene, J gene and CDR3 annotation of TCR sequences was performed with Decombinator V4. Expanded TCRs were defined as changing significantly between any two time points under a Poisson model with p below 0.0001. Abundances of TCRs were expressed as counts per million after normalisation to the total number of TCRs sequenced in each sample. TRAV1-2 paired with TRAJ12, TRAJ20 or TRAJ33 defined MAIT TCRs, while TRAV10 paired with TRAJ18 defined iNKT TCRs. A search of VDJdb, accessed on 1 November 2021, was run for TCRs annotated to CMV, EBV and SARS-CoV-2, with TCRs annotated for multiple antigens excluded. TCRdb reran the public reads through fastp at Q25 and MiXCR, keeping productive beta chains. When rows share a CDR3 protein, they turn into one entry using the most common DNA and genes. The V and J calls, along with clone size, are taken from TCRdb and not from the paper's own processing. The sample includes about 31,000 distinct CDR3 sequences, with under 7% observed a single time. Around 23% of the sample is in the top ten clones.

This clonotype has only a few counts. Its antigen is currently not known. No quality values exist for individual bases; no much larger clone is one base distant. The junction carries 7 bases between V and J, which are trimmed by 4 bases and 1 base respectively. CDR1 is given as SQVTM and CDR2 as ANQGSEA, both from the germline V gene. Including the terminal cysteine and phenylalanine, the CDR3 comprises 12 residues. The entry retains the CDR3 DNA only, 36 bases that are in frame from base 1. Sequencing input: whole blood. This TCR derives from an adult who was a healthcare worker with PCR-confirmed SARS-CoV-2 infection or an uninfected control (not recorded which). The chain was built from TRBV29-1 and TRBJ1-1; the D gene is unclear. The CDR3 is CSVGGQNTEAFF. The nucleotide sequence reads TGCAGCGTTGGAGGGCAGAACACTGAAGCTTTCTTT.